These T cell receptor beta chains were read from a single sample in a study of glioma-infiltrating T cells. One entry per CDR3 protein, called by TCRdb with MiXCR from the multiplex PCR reads. The sample lists about 89,000 distinct CDR3 sequences; around 23% were seen once. Input material: glioma tissue, nonneoplastic brain tissue, or PBMCs (not recorded which). The receptors come from a human donor with low-grade glioma or glioblastoma, undergoing nonglioma brain surgery, or in good health (not recorded which). Each CDR3 is given with its conserved first and last residue. The D gene is left open where the match is weak. The listing skips clone size in some rows; elsewhere it reads once, few, many or a size class.

V	J	D	size	DNA	CDR3
TRBV19	TRBJ1-1	.	many	TGTGCCAGTAGTATAGGAGGGCCGAACACTGAAGCTTTCTTT	CASSIGGPNTEAFF
TRBV3-1	TRBJ2-3	TRBD2	many	TGTGCCAGCAGCTCCCGACTAGCGGGGGGCACAGATACGCAGTATTTT	CASSSRLAGGTDTQYF
TRBV6-6	TRBJ2-5	TRBD1	many	TGTGCCAGCAGTTACGGACAGGGGGCCCAGTACTTC	CASSYGQGAQYF
TRBV24-1	TRBJ2-2	.	many	TGTGCCACCAGTGACCCCCAGGGGGGGAACGGACGGGAGCTGTTTTTT	CATSDPQGGNGRELFF
TRBV28	TRBJ1-1	.	many	TGTGCCAGCAGTAAGGGGGTTTTGGACACTGAAGCTTTCTTT	CASSKGVLDTEAFF
TRBV6-2/TRBV6-3	TRBJ2-1	.	many	TGTGCCAGCAGAGGAGGGGGAACTTACTCTAAGCAGTTCTTC	CASRGGGTYSKQFF
TRBV15	TRBJ2-7	TRBD2	many	TGTGCCACCAGCAGAAACCGACTAGCGGGGGGCGAGCAGTACTTC	CATSRNRLAGGEQYF
TRBV20-1	TRBJ2-3	TRBD1	once	TGCAGTGCCCCGGGACAGGGTTCAAGGAGGGGCCGTACAGATACGCAGTATTTT	CSAPGQGSRRGRTDTQYF
TRBV3-1	TRBJ2-3	.	few	TGTGCCAGCAGCCAAGATGGCGGACGCGGGCACACAGATACGCAGTATTTT	CASSQDGGRGHTDTQYF
TRBV20-1	TRBJ2-3	.	many	TGCAGTGCTCTCCGACAGGGGAGGGGTGTCACAGATACGCAGTATTTT	CSALRQGRGVTDTQYF
TRBV20-1	TRBJ2-3	.	many	TGCAGTGCTACCCTCCTGGATACGCAGTATTTT	CSATLLDTQYF
TRBV6-1	TRBJ2-7	.	many	TGTGCCAGCAGTTACGGCCCAGGTCTTACGAGGTGGCAGTACTTC	CASSYGPGLTRWQYF
TRBV20-1	TRBJ2-2	.	many	TGCAGTGCAAGGAGCCAACCCGCGGTAGGCGGGGAGCTGTTTTTT	CSARSQPAVGGELFF
TRBV2	TRBJ1-5	.	many	TGTGCCAGCAGTGCCAGTAATAGCAATCAGCCCCAGCATTTT	CASSASNSNQPQHF
TRBV27	TRBJ2-1	TRBD1	many	TGTGCCAGCAGTTTATCGATAGGGGGCACCTACAATGAGCAGTTCTTC	CASSLSIGGTYNEQFF
TRBV20-1	TRBJ1-1	.	once	TGCAGTGCTAGCCCCTTGGGCACTGAAGCTTTCTTT	CSASPLGTEAFF
TRBV12-5	TRBJ1-5	.	many	TGTGCTAGTGGTTTGGTAATTGGGAGGGAAGGCAATCAGCCCCAGCATTTT	CASGLVIGREGNQPQHF
TRBV6-1	TRBJ1-3	.	many	TGTGCCAGCAGTTATTCCGATTCTGGAAACACCATATATTTT	CASSYSDSGNTIYF
TRBV2	TRBJ1-1	.	once	TGTGCCATCAGTGAAGCCCAGGTCTCCCGAGCTTTCTTT	CAISEAQVSRAFF
TRBV27	TRBJ2-5	TRBD2	many	TGTGCCAGCAGTTCCCCCTCGCGGGAGGGCCCGGAGACCCAGTACTTC	CASSSPSREGPETQYF
TRBV5-1	TRBJ2-7	.	.	TGCGCCAGCAGCTTCCCAGGGACATCTAACGAGCAGTACTTC	CASSFPGTSNEQYF
TRBV2	TRBJ2-5	TRBD1	.	TGTGCCAGCAGAGGACCTACAGGGGGCAAAAGGTACGAGCGGTACTTC	CASRGPTGGKRYERYF